Below, one T cell receptor (beta chain) is given with its context. Its target antigen remains unknown. There are no base qualities to consult, and no much larger clone falls within one base. The data derive from a study of shared clonotypes between healthy human individuals (dated by TCRdb to 2018 to 2020). At the level of the whole study: A couple of women and three men aged 18 to 49 years were included in the cohort. For each donor, three plates each were used for CD4 naive and CD4 memory, two plates were used for CD8 naive, and one plate was used for CD8 memory. The study deeply sequenced blood TCR repertoires of about 5 healthy adults to estimate repertoire size and the extent of clonotype sharing between individuals. To increase sequencing depth and limit assay-specific biases, TCR repertoire library preparation and sequencing were carried out by different laboratories using diverse techniques. Each donor's leukapheresis produced roughly between roughly 0.94 and 9.5 billion PBMCs.

For the CD8 naive samples, CD45RO-negative cells were positively selected for CCR7, yielding a CD45RA+CCR7+ population from which TemRA cells were excluded. Healthy HIV-negative adults with no recently reported acute infections or vaccinations were included as donors. All donors were Caucasian adults living in Nashville, Tennessee, USA. Blood was obtained by leukapheresis, after which PBMCs were separated by Ficoll-Histopaque density gradient centrifugation and cryopreserved in liquid nitrogen vapor phase. Purity and quantity of every magnetically sorted T cell population were checked by analytical flow cytometry. Genomic DNA was isolated from every sorted fraction and measured by UV absorbance on a Nanodrop 2000c. General conclusions and limits of the study: Sampling was restricted to blood, and TCR repertoires in tissue are likely to differ from TCR repertoires in blood. Incomplete sequencing was indicated by rarefaction of sorted-subset datasets, despite the large sequencing depth. Naive subsets generally had larger estimated clonotype richness than memory subsets did. Pairwise subsampling led to the expectation that sequencing depth would affect the degree of clonotype sharing among donors. Because the study included only a small number of donors, the genetic and exposure-history diversity represented was limited. Higher generation probabilities were observed for clonotypes shared by all four sorted-subset donors than for non-shared clonotypes. Sharing across a handful of donors was observed for 5% to 6.5% of naive CD4, 3.5% of naive CD8, 2% to 2.5% of memory CD4, and less than 0.45% of memory CD8 clonotypes.

Using the deep immunoSEQ assay, TCR CDR3 regions were amplified from genomic DNA by multiplex PCR. Genomic DNA extracted from each cell subset was distributed evenly over all wells of several immunoSEQ 96-well plates, and each plate served as one replicate. Each replicate PCR for sorted subsets received around 210 ng genomic DNA, equal to around 32,000 T cell genomes. Purified libraries were measured with a Qubit 3.0 fluorometer, size-checked on a Bioanalyzer 2100, and measured again with the KAPA Library Quantification kit. Each immunoSEQ 96-well plate was sequenced on its own single-read 150-cycle Illumina NextSeq 550 flow cell. The study's processing was this. Because the immunoSEQ output held only junctional sequences and lacked quality scores, the filtering could not match the filtering applied to full-length reads. Sequences were annotated with PyIR, a Python wrapper for IgBLAST v1.9, using IMGT germline references to assign V/J genes and CDR3. Reads were removed for weak V/J assignments (E-value above 1e-6), missing CDR3, stop codons, out-of-frame junctions, or ambiguous translated residues. V3J clonotypes were defined as sequences sharing the same inferred V gene, J gene, and CDR3 amino acid sequence. To compute the percentage overlap between repertoires, the number of shared unique clonotypes was divided by the size of the smaller repertoire. RTK rarefaction, the Chao1 estimator, and Recon v2.1 estimates of unobserved clonotypes were used to assess repertoire richness. Generation probabilities were computed with OLGA for all TCRbeta clonotypes obtained by the gDNA method from several donors. TCRdb obtained this table from immuneACCESS and retained in-frame rearrangements with V and J assigned. These tables miss some clones; where compared with another copy, unresolved V genes account for less than half of the shortfall, and the remainder is unexplained. The V and J calls and clone size come from that table; D and trimming were worked out from the DNA. Within this sample are under 1 million clones, with 90% to 95% of them counted one time only. The leading ten clones occupy less than 25% of the sample.

Specimen: naive CD8+ T cells sorted from blood. In light of the paper, this sample's cell subset or site label describes: CD45RA+CCR7+. This clonotype was obtained from a man aged 30-40 years in good health.

At the DNA level, the sequence is TGTGCCAGCAGCAGACCAGGCGGGTTTGGCTACACCTTC. Translated, it gives CASSRPGGFGYTF. This chain is built from TRBV14 and TRBJ1-2; the D gene remains uncertain. From a lookup of the germline V gene, CDR1 and CDR2 are SGHDN and FVKESK. The CDR3 starts with the cysteine, ends with the phenylalanine, and has 13 residues. The retained sequence is limited to the CDR3, 39 bases, with the frame set at the first base. Trimming takes 5 bases from V and 7 bases from J, and the germline ends sit 14 bases apart.